This T cell receptor (beta chain) was recovered during a study of technical replicates of blood from several donors. The CDR3 covers 14 residues. Deletions cut 5 bases from V and 1 base from J, with 11 bases between. CDR1 MNHNS and CDR2 SASEGT come from the germline V gene. Assay: immunoSEQ multiplex PCR; the TCRdb copy retains only in-frame clones and omits some. The sample records approximately 76,000 clones, 80% to 90% being singletons. The sequenced material came from PBMCs. This chain joins TRBV6-1 and TRBJ1-2; D is unresolved. The TCR originated in a human donor in good health. Some clones in this sample may be carry-over from other donors' samples. The CDR3 sequence: CASSLATDNYGYTF. The DNA for the CDR3 is TGTGCCAGCAGTTTAGCGACGGATAACTATGGCTACACCTTC.